The 14 T cell receptor beta chains given below trace back to one sample, sequenced in a study of T cells after posttransplantation cyclophosphamide. Cells defined as naive were viable CD3+CD4+ or CD3+CD8+ and CCR7+CD45RA+CD45RO-CD95-CD27+CD28+. Profiling relied on immunoSEQ multiplex PCR, and the TCRdb table lists in-frame clones only, not all of them. Of about 20,000 clones listed, nearly 99% are singletons. The sequenced sample consisted of naive CD4+ T cells sorted from PBMCs. The source is a man aged 35-49 years in good health, CMV-negative, and a related stem cell transplant donor.

In this sample, this clone turned up once. V is TRBV25-1 and J is TRBJ2-3, with TRBD2 matching 10 bases. V was pared by 5 bases and J by 6 bases, with 11 bases of the junction left unmatched. The CDR3 spans 16 residues. Per the germline V gene, CDR1 is MGHDK and CDR2 is SYGVNS. The CDR3 sequence is CASSPSGTSDSDTQYF. CDR3 sequence (DNA): TGTGCCAGCAGTCCCTCCGGGACTAGCGATTCCGATACGCAGTATTTT. Based on the CDR3 plus reference TRBV25-1 and TRBJ2-3, the full variable domain is EADIYQTPRYLVIGTGKKITLECSQTMGHDKMYWYQQDPGMELHLIHYSYGVNSTEKGDLSSESTVSRIRTEHFPLTLESARPSHTSQYLCASSPSGTSDSDTQYFGPGTRLTVL.

The chain couples TRBV5-6 to TRBJ1-5, with D uncertain. V was trimmed by 3 bases and J by 3 bases, leaving 10 bases between them. Per the germline V gene, CDR1 is SGHDT and CDR2 is YYEEEE. This CDR3 is 14 amino acids long. The CDR3 nucleotides are TGTGCCAGCAGCTCCTCGAGGTCCAATCAGCCCCAGCATTTT. Translating it yields CASSSSRSNQPQHF.

This sequence joins TRBV7-2 and TRBJ2-3, with D possibly being TRBD1 (6 bases). The V end lost 8 bases, the J end lost 4 bases, and 13 bases lay between the germline ends. The CDR3 spans 13 residues. The V gene's germline CDR1 is SGHTA and CDR2 FQGNSA. CDR3 sequence: CASLRGSSDTQYF. CDR3 in DNA: TGTGCCAGCTTAAGGGGGAGTTCAGATACGCAGTATTTT.

A single count supports this clone. The gene calls are TRBV19 and TRBJ1-1, with TRBD1 matching 7 bases. The germline V gene has CDR1 LNHDA and CDR2 SQIVND (reference sequence). V was clipped by 4 bases and J by 0 bases; unmatched bases: 2. The CDR3 is 14 residues long. CDR3 in DNA: TGTGCCAGTAGTACGACAGGGATGAACACTGAAGCTTTCTTT. This gives the protein CASSTTGMNTEAFF.

The chain's CDR3 is CASSWLGGPRHEQYF. The CDR3 coding sequence is TGTGCCAGCAGCTGGCTGGGAGGGCCACGCCACGAGCAGTACTTC. This chain uses TRBV6-1 with TRBJ2-7, with 7 bases fitting TRBD2. V was pared by 6 bases and J by 5 bases, with 13 bases of the junction left unmatched. The germline gives CDR1 MNHNS, CDR2 SASEGT. There are 15 residues in the CDR3.

The chain uses TRBV7-8 and TRBJ2-5, with 7 bases aligning to TRBD1. CDR1 SGHVS and CDR2 FQNEAQ come from the germline V gene. CDR3 length: 13 amino acids. With 4 bases clipped from V and 2 bases from J, the junction kept 1 base outside the gene matches. The CDR3 DNA reads as TGTGCCAGCAGCTCGGGACAGCAAGAGACCCAGTACTTC. It codes for CASSSGQQETQYF.

This rearrangement joins TRBV28 to TRBJ2-7, with D possibly TRBD2 on 5 matching bases. The V gene's germline CDR1 is MDHEN and CDR2 SYDVKM. The CDR3 sequence is 12 residues long. The ends were cut back, 3 bases at V and 3 bases at J, with 6 bases in the middle. This CDR3 reads CASSLEDYEQYF. In DNA form, the CDR3 reads TGTGCCAGCAGTTTGGAGGACTACGAGCAGTACTTC.

The CDR3 loop is CASSWLAGGSEQFF. As DNA, the CDR3 is TGTGCCAGCAGTTGGCTAGCGGGAGGGAGTGAGCAGTTCTTC. The chain links TRBV5-4 to TRBJ2-1; 12 bases are a match to TRBD2. This CDR3 spans 14 amino acids. V lost 5 bases and J lost 9; bases outside the gene matches: 6. The germline gives CDR1 SGHNT, CDR2 YYREEE (reference sequence).

This chain joins TRBV7-9 and TRBJ2-7; possibly TRBD1 for D (6 bases). The germline V gene has CDR1 SEHNR and CDR2 FQNEAQ (reference sequence). CDR3 length: 16 residues. Trimming removed 5 bases from V and 2 bases from J, with 19 bases in between. The CDR3 loop reads CASSGTGTTNPYEQYF. In DNA form, the CDR3 reads TGTGCCAGCAGCGGTACCGGGACAACGAACCCCTACGAGCAGTACTTC.

The rearrangement uses TRBV13 and TRBJ2-1; perhaps TRBD1 as D (6 bases). The germline CDR1 and CDR2 sequences are PRHDT and FYEKMQ (reference sequence). The CDR3 spans 15 residues. V was clipped by 0 bases and J by 7 bases, with 13 bases between them. CDR3 nucleotide sequence: TGTGCCAGCAGCTTAGGAGTAGGGGGTGGGAATGAGCAGTTCTTC. This translates into CASSLGVGGGNEQFF.

The DNA for the CDR3 is TGTGCCAGCAGGTCTACAGGGTATGGCTACACCTTC. Translated, it gives CASRSTGYGYTF. V usage is TRBV28 and J usage is TRBJ1-2; D is perhaps TRBD1 (6 bases). Germline assignment: CDR1 MDHEN and CDR2 SYDVKM. The length of the CDR3 is 12 residues. Trimming left V 6 bases short and J 5 bases short, with 10 bases between.

The chain combines TRBV5-6 with TRBJ1-6; 9 bases map to TRBD1. The germline CDR1 and CDR2 sequences are SGHDT and YYEEEE. The CDR3 loop spans 16 amino acids. The trim removed 4 bases at V and 9 bases at J, leaving 11 bases unmatched. The CDR3 bases are TGTGCCAGCAGCGCCATTCGGGACAGGGTTCTTTCACCCCTCCACTTT. As protein: CASSAIRDRVLSPLHF.

This clone was picked up a small number of times. The chain links TRBV18 to TRBJ2-5; 7 nucleotides agree with TRBD1. J lost 4 bases, V lost 2 bases, and 1 base had no gene match. The germline V gene encodes CDR1 KGHSH and CDR2 LQKENI. The CDR3 totals 13 residues. The CDR3: CASSPGTVETQYF. The CDR3 coding sequence is TGTGCCAGCTCACCAGGGACAGTAGAGACCCAGTACTTC.

The chain has TRBV19 and TRBJ2-3, with 7 positions matching TRBD2. The CDR3 has 14 residues. V trimming: 6 bases; J trimming: 3 bases; junction bases outside the gene matches: 6. Germline loops: CDR1 LNHDA, CDR2 SQIVND (reference sequence). The DNA of the CDR3 is TGTGCCAGTAGCCCGAGCGGGACGACAGATACGCAGTATTTT. This encodes CASSPSGTTDTQYF. Combining the CDR3 with reference TRBV19 and TRBJ2-3 gives the whole variable domain DGGITQSPKYLFRKEGQNVTLSCEQNLNHDAMYWYRQDPGQGLRLIYYSQIVNDFQKGDIAEGYSVSREKKESFPLTVTSAQKNPTAFYLCASSPSGTTDTQYFGPGTRLTVL.